Listed here is a single T cell receptor beta chain. V lost 3 bases, J lost 7 bases, and 17 bases stayed unmatched. The CDR3 spans 17 residues. The germline V gene has CDR1 GTSNPN and CDR2 SVGIG (reference sequence). The data belong to a study of technical replicates of blood from a handful of donors. Generated by immunoSEQ multiplex PCR, the TCRdb table keeps only in-frame clones and is missing some. The profile shows roughly 71,000 clones, around 90% of them singletons. The chain employs TRBV30 and TRBJ1-4; TRBD1 matches 7 bases. The clonotype was recovered from a human donor in good health. Sequencing was done on a sample of T cells isolated from PBMCs. The CDR3 region has the DNA TGTGCCTGGAGCCCTTCTAATGGGCTAGGGGGCAGTGAAAAACTGTTTTTT. Protein sequence: CAWSPSNGLGGSEKLFF.